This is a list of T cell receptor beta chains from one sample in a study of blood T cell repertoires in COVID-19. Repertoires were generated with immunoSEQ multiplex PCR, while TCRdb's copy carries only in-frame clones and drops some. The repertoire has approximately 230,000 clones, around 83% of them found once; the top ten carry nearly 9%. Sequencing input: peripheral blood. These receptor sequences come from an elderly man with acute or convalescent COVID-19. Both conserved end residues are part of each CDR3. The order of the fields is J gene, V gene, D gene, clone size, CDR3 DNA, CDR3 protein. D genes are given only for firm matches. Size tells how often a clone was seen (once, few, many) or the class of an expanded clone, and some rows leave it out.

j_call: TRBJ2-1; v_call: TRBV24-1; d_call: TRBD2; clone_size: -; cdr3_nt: TGTGCCACCAGTGATTTCCAGCGGGAGTCTGAGCAGTTCTTC; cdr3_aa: CATSDFQRESEQFF
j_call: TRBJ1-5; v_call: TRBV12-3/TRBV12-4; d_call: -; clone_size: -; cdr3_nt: TGTGCCAGCAGTGCAGGACTCGGACAGCCCCAGCATTTT; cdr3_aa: CASSAGLGQPQHF
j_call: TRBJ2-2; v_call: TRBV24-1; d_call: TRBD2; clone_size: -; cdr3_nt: TGTGCCACCAGTCCCCACTTCTCCGGGACTAGAACCGGGGAGCTGTTTTTT; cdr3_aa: CATSPHFSGTRTGELFF
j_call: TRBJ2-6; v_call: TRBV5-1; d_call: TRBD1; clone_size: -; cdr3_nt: TGCGCCAGCAGCTCGAGGACAGGGGAGTTTGACGTCCTGACTTTC; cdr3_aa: CASSSRTGEFDVLTF
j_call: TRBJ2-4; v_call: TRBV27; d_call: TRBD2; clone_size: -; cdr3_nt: TGTGCCAGCAGTCCAACGCTCTGGCCTAGCGGGAGTCATGAGGGGGTAGCCAAAAACATTCAGTACTTC; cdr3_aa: CASSPTLWPSGSHEGVAKNIQYF
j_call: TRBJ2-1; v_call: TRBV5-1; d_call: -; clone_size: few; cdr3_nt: TGCGCCAGCAGCTTGGTGGACAGAGACCTCAATGAGCAGTTCTTC; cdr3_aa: CASSLVDRDLNEQFF
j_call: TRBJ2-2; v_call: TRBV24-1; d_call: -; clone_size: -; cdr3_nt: TGTGCCACCAAACAGGGACGGACGAACACCGGGGAGCTGTTTTTT; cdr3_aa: CATKQGRTNTGELFF
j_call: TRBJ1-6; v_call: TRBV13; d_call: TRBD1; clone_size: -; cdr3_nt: TGTGCCAGCAGCATCGACAGGGGAAATTCACCCCTCCACTTT; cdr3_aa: CASSIDRGNSPLHF
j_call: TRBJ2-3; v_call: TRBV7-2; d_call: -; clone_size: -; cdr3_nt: TGTGCCAGCAGCTCGCCTCCATCTCCTCGAGCTAGCACAGATACGCAGTATTTT; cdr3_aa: CASSSPPSPRASTDTQYF
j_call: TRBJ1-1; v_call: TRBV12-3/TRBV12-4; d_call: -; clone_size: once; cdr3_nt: TGTGCCAGCAACTCGGACAGGAACACTGAAGCTTTCTTT; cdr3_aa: CASNSDRNTEAFF